These T cell receptor beta chains were read from a single sample in a study of blood T cell repertoires in COVID-19. TCRdb's table, derived via immunoSEQ multiplex PCR, lists solely in-frame clones and lacks some. The sample consists of 59,000 or so clones, over 75% of them appearing once. Sequenced input: peripheral blood. The receptor source for this set is a man in his 60s with acute or convalescent COVID-19. The CDR3 runs from the conserved cysteine through the conserved F or W. The D gene is left open where the match is weak. Clone size, where shown, is once, few, many, or a class for clones that have expanded.

size	V	J	D	CDR3	DNA
-	TRBV20-1	TRBJ2-5	-	CSTHLGGAQYF	TGCAGTACCCACCTGGGGGGAGCCCAGTACTTC
-	TRBV19	TRBJ2-6	-	CASSYGPGANVLTF	TGTGCCAGTAGTTATGGGCCCGGGGCCAACGTCCTGACTTTC
-	TRBV11-2	TRBJ2-5	TRBD1	CASSPGTGVQETQYF	TGTGCCAGCAGCCCCGGGACAGGGGTCCAAGAGACCCAGTACTTC
-	TRBV2	TRBJ1-6	-	CAGGSLTYNSPLHF	TGTGCCGGAGGGTCGTTAACTTATAATTCACCCCTCCACTTT
-	TRBV7-8	TRBJ2-4	TRBD1	CASSLVGTGGWAKNIQYF	TGTGCCAGCAGCTTAGTCGGGACAGGGGGCTGGGCCAAAAACATTCAGTACTTC
-	TRBV5-1	TRBJ1-1	TRBD1	CASSSDRGHPNTEAFF	TGCGCCAGCAGCTCAGACAGGGGGCACCCAAACACTGAAGCTTTCTTT
once	TRBV6-5	TRBJ1-2	TRBD1	CASSRDRLNYGYTF	TGTGCCAGCAGCCGGGACAGGCTGAACTATGGCTACACCTTC
-	TRBV11-3	TRBJ1-1	-	CASSLGALNTEAFF	TGTGCCAGCAGCTTAGGCGCACTGAACACTGAAGCTTTCTTT
-	TRBV29-1	TRBJ2-7	-	CSVGSPTTYEQYF	TGCAGCGTTGGATCCCCCACTACCTACGAGCAGTACTTC
-	TRBV6-5	TRBJ2-6	TRBD2	CASSGEGFRESVLTF	TGTGCCAGCAGCGGGGAGGGGTTTAGAGAATCCGTCCTGACTTTC
-	TRBV7-9	TRBJ2-7	-	CASSLGGLLLEQYF	TGTGCCAGCAGCTTAGGGGGCTTGCTCCTCGAGCAGTACTTC
-	TRBV28	TRBJ2-1	TRBD1	CASSLPGQGINEQFF	TGTGCCAGCAGTCTGCCGGGACAGGGAATCAATGAGCAGTTCTTC
-	TRBV19	TRBJ1-6	TRBD1	CASSYTGVKNSPLHF	TGTGCCAGTAGTTATACAGGGGTGAAGAATTCACCCCTCCACTTT
-	TRBV12-3/TRBV12-4	TRBJ1-5	-	CASSGQRNQPQHF	TGTGCCAGCAGCGGACAGCGCAATCAGCCCCAGCATTTT
-	TRBV6-1	TRBJ1-2	TRBD1	CASSEAGTAYGYTF	TGTGCCAGCAGTGAAGCGGGGACAGCCTATGGCTACACCTTC
once	TRBV7-2	TRBJ2-7	TRBD2	CASSPGLVGYEQYF	TGTGCCAGCAGCCCAGGACTAGTGGGATACGAGCAGTACTTC
-	TRBV5-6	TRBJ1-6	TRBD1	CASSLEGTGTSPLHF	TGTGCCAGCAGCTTGGAAGGGACAGGGACTTCACCCCTCCACTTT
-	TRBV7-9	TRBJ2-7	-	CASSKDGGPSYEQYF	TGTGCCAGCAGCAAAGACGGGGGGCCATCCTACGAGCAGTACTTC
-	TRBV19	TRBJ2-6	-	CASSITGHNPGANVLTF	TGTGCCAGTAGTATAACGGGACACAACCCTGGGGCCAACGTCCTGACTTTC
-	TRBV7-6	TRBJ2-1	TRBD2	CASTDGAGVNNEQFF	TGTGCCAGCACCGACGGGGCGGGGGTTAACAATGAGCAGTTCTTC
-	TRBV2	TRBJ1-5	-	CASSAGFGNQPQHF	TGTGCCAGCAGTGCAGGGTTTGGCAATCAGCCCCAGCATTTT
-	TRBV27	TRBJ1-2	-	CASSFTPAQGTLYGYTF	TGTGCCAGCAGTTTTACGCCCGCACAGGGCACTTTATATGGCTACACCTTC